A single sample gave rise to the 26 T cell receptor beta chains below, sequenced in a study of blood T cell repertoires in COVID-19. Repertoires were generated with immunoSEQ multiplex PCR, while TCRdb's copy carries only in-frame clones and drops some. The sample shows around 83,000 clones, about 84% of them seen only once. The sample was peripheral blood. These receptors were obtained from a woman between 65 and 79 years old with acute or convalescent COVID-19.

This clone was seen more than once but under ten times. Other nucleotide sequences in the sample specify the same CDR3. The rearrangement joins TRBV4-1 to TRBJ1-5; 8 bases line up with TRBD1. Germline CDR1 reads MGHRA; CDR2 reads YSYEKL. The V gene end was trimmed by 0 bases and the J gene end by 7 bases; junction bases not matched to a gene: 2. The CDR3 contains 14 residues. The CDR3 sequence is CASSQDRGLQPQHF. CDR3 DNA: TGCGCCAGCAGCCAAGACAGGGGGCTCCAGCCCCAGCATTTT.

The chain uses TRBV2 and TRBJ1-1; 9 bases agree with TRBD1. The J segment lost 0 bases and the V segment lost 3 bases, leaving 11 bases of the junction unmatched. Germline V CDR1 and CDR2: SNHLY, FYNNEI. CDR3 length equals 18 residues. CDR3 in DNA: TGTGCCAGCAGTGAGCTTTATGGGACAGGGATCCTGAACACTGAAGCTTTCTTT. Amino acid sequence: CASSELYGTGILNTEAFF.

The V and J genes are TRBV6-5 and TRBJ2-7, with a possible D match to TRBD2 (5 bases). CDR1 is MNHEY, CDR2 SVGAGI, per germline. V was clipped by 6 bases and J by 4 bases, with 16 bases between them. CDR3 length: 14 residues. The CDR3 bases are TGTGCCAGCAGCAACCCCACCACTAGTTACGAGCAGTACGTC. Its protein product is CASSNPTTSYEQYV.

This clone was observed a single time. This chain connects TRBV3-1 (or the pseudogene TRBV3-2) to TRBJ2-2; TRBD1 aligns across 7 bases. Germline V CDR1 and CDR2: LGHDT, YNNKEL (reference sequence). The CDR3 is 15 amino acids. V shed 5 bases and J 1 base; nucleotides not matched to a gene: 4. CDR3 in amino acids: CASSYGTENTGELFF. The CDR3, as DNA: TGTGCCAGCAGCTACGGGACAGAGAACACCGGGGAGCTGTTTTTT.

This sequence joins TRBV27 and TRBJ2-5; D is unclear. The CDR3 runs to 12 residues. Trimming took 2 bases from V and 5 from J, leaving 6 bases between them. Germline CDR1 is MNHEY and CDR2 is SMNVEV (reference sequence). The CDR3 loop reads CASSLAWETQYF. The CDR3 nucleotides are TGTGCCAGCAGTTTAGCGTGGGAGACCCAGTACTTC.

The chain carries TRBV28 and TRBJ1-2; 10 bases align to TRBD1. Germline lookup yields CDR1 MDHEN and CDR2 SYDVKM. This CDR3 has 17 amino acids. J was trimmed by 2 bases and V by 4 bases; bases with no gene match: 10. The CDR3 DNA sequence: TGTGCCAGCAGTTCCCTTAACCGGGACAGGGGAAACTATGGCTACACCTTC. Its protein product is CASSSLNRDRGNYGYTF.

This sequence joins TRBV10-3 and TRBJ1-1, with TRBD1 matching over 9 bases. The V gene end was trimmed by 2 bases and the J gene end by 2 bases; junction bases not matched to a gene: 6. CDR3 length: 16 amino acids. CDR1 is ENHRY and CDR2 is SYGVKD in the germline V gene. The CDR3 DNA reads as TGTGCCATCAGTGAGACCGGGACAGGGATTAACACTGAAGCTTTCTTT. This translates into CAISETGTGINTEAFF.

A word on this clone: Sequence at one end of the junction differs from germline and may be a read error. The chain employs TRBV19 and TRBJ2-5; D may be TRBD1 (6 bases). This CDR3 comprises 15 residues. CDR1 and CDR2 from the germline V gene are LNHDA and SQIVND (reference sequence). The CDR3 region has the DNA TGTGCCGGTAGTATAGCCAAGGACAGTTCAGAGACCCAGTACTTC. It specifies CAGSIAKDSSETQYF.

The V call is TRBV6-1, the J call TRBJ2-2; 8 nucleotides match TRBD1. Germline CDR1 MNHNS, CDR2 SASEGT. The CDR3 consists of 16 residues. J lost 5 bases, V lost 2 bases, and 7 bases had no gene match. CDR3 DNA sequence: TGTGCCAGCAGTGAACCATCCAGGGGGCAGACCGGGGAGCTGTTTTTT. It specifies CASSEPSRGQTGELFF.

In its sample, this clone was seen a few times. The rearrangement uses TRBV27 and TRBJ1-1; TRBD1 matches 10 bases. CDR3 size: 17 residues. Germline V gene data show CDR1 as MNHEY and CDR2 as SMNVEV (reference sequence). The V segment lost 6 bases and the J segment 1 base; nucleotides outside the gene matches: 11. CDR3 nucleotide sequence: TGTGCCAGCAGGGAACTGGACAGGGGGGAGAGGAACACTGAAGCTTTCTTT. Its protein is CASRELDRGERNTEAFF.

The genes are TRBV7-6 and TRBJ1-1; the D gene is possibly TRBD1 (5 bases). Trimming left V 1 base short and J 10 bases short, with 16 bases between. Per the germline V gene, CDR1 is SGHVS and CDR2 is FNYEAQ. The CDR3 totals 14 residues. Here the CDR3 reads CASSLDTGTGGAFF. The CDR3 DNA is TGTGCCAGCAGCTTAGATACTGGGACTGGGGGAGCTTTCTTT.

The genes are TRBV28 and TRBJ1-5; unclear D gene. Trimming removed 3 bases at V and 4 bases at J, with 10 bases between. This CDR3 comprises 14 residues. Per germline, CDR1 MDHEN and CDR2 SYDVKM. In DNA, the CDR3 is TGTGCCAGCAGTTTGGTGCAGGATAATCAGCCCCAGCATTTT. Protein product: CASSLVQDNQPQHF.

The rearrangement uses TRBV11-3 and TRBJ2-3; weak D call: TRBD2 (5 bases). Germline V lookup: CDR1 SGHNT, CDR2 YENEEA. This CDR3 region has 15 residues. The V and J ends lost 5 bases and 4 bases respectively, with 16 bases between them. CDR3 nucleotides: TGTGCCAGCAGCGACCGGGATCAAGATTCAGATACGCAGTATTTT. This sequence encodes CASSDRDQDSDTQYF.

The rearrangement uses TRBV30 and TRBJ2-2; 12 bases map to TRBD2. Unmatched junction bases numbered 6, after V lost 4 bases and J lost 6 bases. The CDR3 is 15 residues long. Germline lookup yields CDR1 GTSNPN and CDR2 SVGIG (reference sequence). The CDR3 region has the DNA TGTGCCTGGAACCTAGCGGGAGGGCCGGCCGGGGAGCTGTTTTTT. Residues: CAWNLAGGPAGELFF. Variable domain in full (rest from reference TRBV30 and TRBJ2-2): SQTIHQWPATLVQPVGSPLSLECTVEGTSNPNLYWYRQAAGRGLQLLFYSVGIGQISSEVPQNLSASRPQDRQFILSSKKLLLSDSGFYLCAWNLAGGPAGELFFGEGSRLTVL.

This rearrangement joins TRBV5-1 to TRBJ2-5; TRBD2 matches at 8 bases. The junction had 7 bases not matched to a gene; V was cut back by 0 bases and J by 0 bases. The CDR3 consists of 17 residues. Germline V gene sequence: CDR1 SGHRS, CDR2 YFSETQ. This CDR3 is CASSLGMGRGDQETQYF. CDR3 coding DNA: TGCGCCAGCAGCTTGGGAATGGGGCGGGGGGACCAAGAGACCCAGTACTTC. The full variable domain, its missing parts supplied by reference TRBV5-1 and TRBJ2-5, is KAGVTQTPRYLIKTRGQQVTLSCSPISGHRSVSWYQQTPGQGLQFLFEYFSETQRNKGNFPGRFSGRQFSNSRSEMNVSTLELGDSALYLCASSLGMGRGDQETQYFGPGTRLLVL.

The chain uses TRBV19 and TRBJ1-2; perhaps TRBD1 as D (5 bases). This CDR3 contains 15 residues. Germline V gene lookup returns CDR1 LNHDA and CDR2 SQIVND (reference sequence). Trimming cost V 2 bases and J 4 bases, with 14 bases left between them. This CDR3 is CASSISGRETYGYTF. CDR3 in DNA: TGTGCCAGTAGTATATCGGGACGGGAGACCTATGGCTACACCTTC.

The chain uses TRBV5-1 and TRBJ2-6; maybe TRBD1 (5 bases). V was clipped by 4 bases and J by 0 bases, with 8 bases between them. Germline CDR1 and CDR2: SGHRS and YFSETQ. The CDR3 loop spans 15 amino acids. CDR3 nucleotide sequence: TGCGCCAGCAGCCGACAGACCTCTGGGGCCAACGTCCTGACTTTC. As protein: CASSRQTSGANVLTF.

CDR3 residues: CASSLRQGADTQYF. The DNA of the CDR3 is TGTGCCAGCAGCTTAAGGCAGGGCGCAGATACGCAGTATTTT. The chain joins TRBV11-3 to TRBJ2-3; tentative D call: TRBD1 (5 bases). The V gene's germline CDR1 is SGHNT and CDR2 YENEEA. Trimming removed 2 bases at V and 4 bases at J, with 10 bases between. The CDR3 totals 14 residues. The full variable domain, rest sourced from reference TRBV11-3 and TRBJ2-3, is EAGVVQSPRYKIIEKKQPVAFWCNPISGHNTLYWYLQNLGQGPELLIRYENEEAVDDSQLPKDRFSAERLKGVDSTLKIQPAELGDSAVYLCASSLRQGADTQYFGPGTRLTVL.

This rearrangement joins TRBV19 to TRBJ2-1; TRBD2 matches 10 bases. CDR3 length equals 14 residues. Germline values: CDR1 LNHDA, CDR2 SQIVND (reference sequence). J gave up 6 bases and V 3 bases, and 2 bases lay outside the gene matches. In DNA, the CDR3 is TGTGCCAGTAGTATTCTAGCGGGAGTCAATGAGCAGTTCTTC. This gives the protein CASSILAGVNEQFF.

The genes are TRBV24-1 and TRBJ2-3; D is ambiguous. V shed 4 bases and J shed 0 bases, with 13 bases lying between them. The CDR3 length is 16 residues. Germline values: CDR1 KGHDR, CDR2 SFDVKD. The CDR3 nucleotides are TGTGCCACCAGTGACTATCGCGGCTATAGCACAGATACGCAGTATTTT. It translates to CATSDYRGYSTDTQYF.

This chain links TRBV5-4 with TRBJ1-1; 8 positions agree with TRBD1. CDR1 SGHNT and CDR2 YYREEE come from the germline V gene (reference sequence). The CDR3 is 13 amino acids. After removal of 3 bases from V and 12 bases from J, the junction contained 10 bases not matched to a gene. In DNA, the CDR3 is TGTGCCAGCAGCTCCCGTGTACAGGGGGGAACTTTCTTT. Protein: CASSSRVQGGTFF.

The rearrangement uses TRBV6-1 and TRBJ1-2, with 8 bases fitting TRBD1. With 0 bases clipped from V and 8 bases from J, the junction kept 11 bases outside the gene matches. This CDR3 has 16 residues. Germline values: CDR1 MNHNS, CDR2 SASEGT. The CDR3 DNA reads as TGTGCCAGCAGTGAAGCTTGGACAGGGCGGAAAAAGGGCTACACCTTC. It translates to CASSEAWTGRKKGYTF.

This clone has just a few counts. The chain couples TRBV29-1 to TRBJ2-1; 9 nucleotides line up with TRBD2. From germline, CDR1 is SQVTM and CDR2 ANQGSEA. V lost 5 bases, J lost 2 bases, and 7 bases stayed unmatched. The CDR3 extends over 15 amino acids. CDR3 sequence (DNA): TGCAGCGTTCCCCGAAGCGGGGGGACCTACAATGAGCAGTTCTTC. Protein product: CSVPRSGGTYNEQFF.

The V gene is TRBV19, the J gene TRBJ1-2; 7 positions match TRBD1. Trimming took 5 bases from V and 4 from J; bases not matched to a gene: 10. The CDR3 runs 15 residues. CDR1 is LNHDA and CDR2 is SQIVND in the germline V gene (reference sequence). The CDR3: CASSSQAGTVYGYTF. The CDR3 bases are TGTGCCAGTAGTTCTCAAGCCGGGACAGTCTATGGCTACACCTTC.

V and J are TRBV9 and TRBJ1-1; possible D gene TRBD1, 5 bases. The CDR3 is 15 residues long. Germline values: CDR1 SGDLS, CDR2 YYNGEE. V shed 0 bases and J shed 3 bases, with 12 bases lying between them. In nucleotides, the CDR3 is TGTGCCAGCAGCGTAGCTGGTGGGGGGGACACTGAAGCTTTCTTT. Translated, it gives CASSVAGGGDTEAFF. The entire variable domain, with the rest obtained from reference TRBV9 and TRBJ1-1, is as follows: DSGVTQTPKHLITATGQRVTLRCSPRSGDLSVYWYQQSLDQGLQFLIQYYNGEERAKGNILERFSAQQFPDLHSELNLSSLELGDSALYFCASSVAGGGDTEAFFGQGTRLTVV.

This rearrangement joins TRBV4-3 to TRBJ2-1, with 8 bases lining up with TRBD2. This CDR3 region has 16 residues. The germline V gene encodes CDR1 LGHNA and CDR2 YSLEER. V was clipped by 0 bases and J by 10 bases; unmatched bases: 11. CDR3 in amino acids: CASSQDIRAGAEEQFF. The CDR3 DNA is TGCGCCAGCAGCCAAGACATTAGAGCGGGAGCAGAAGAGCAGTTCTTC.